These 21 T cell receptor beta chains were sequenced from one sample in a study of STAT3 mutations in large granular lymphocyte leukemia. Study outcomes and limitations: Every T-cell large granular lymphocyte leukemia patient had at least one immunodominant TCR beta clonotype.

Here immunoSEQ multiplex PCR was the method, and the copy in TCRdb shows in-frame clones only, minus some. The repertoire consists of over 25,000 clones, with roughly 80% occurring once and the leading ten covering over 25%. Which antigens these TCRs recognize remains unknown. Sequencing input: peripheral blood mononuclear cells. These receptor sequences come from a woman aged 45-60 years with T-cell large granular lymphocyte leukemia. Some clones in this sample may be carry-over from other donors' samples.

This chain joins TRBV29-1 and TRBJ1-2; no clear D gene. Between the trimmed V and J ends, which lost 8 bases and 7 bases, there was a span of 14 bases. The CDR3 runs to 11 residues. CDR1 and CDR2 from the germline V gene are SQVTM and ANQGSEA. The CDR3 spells CSIRSGRGYTF. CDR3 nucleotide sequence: TGCAGCATCCGATCGGGTCGTGGCTACACCTTC.

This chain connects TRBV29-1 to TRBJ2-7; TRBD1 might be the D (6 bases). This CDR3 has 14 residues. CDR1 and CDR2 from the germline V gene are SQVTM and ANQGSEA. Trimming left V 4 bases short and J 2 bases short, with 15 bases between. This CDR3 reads CSVVLDSLPYEQYF. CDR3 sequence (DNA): TGCAGCGTTGTACTGGACAGCCTCCCCTACGAGCAGTACTTC.

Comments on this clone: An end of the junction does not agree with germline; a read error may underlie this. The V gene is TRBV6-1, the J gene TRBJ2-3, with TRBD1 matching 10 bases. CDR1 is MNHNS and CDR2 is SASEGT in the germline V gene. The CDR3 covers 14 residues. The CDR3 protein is CASREDRGPDTQYF. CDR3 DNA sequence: TGTGCCAGCAGAGAAGACAGGGGGCCAGATACGCAGTATTTT.

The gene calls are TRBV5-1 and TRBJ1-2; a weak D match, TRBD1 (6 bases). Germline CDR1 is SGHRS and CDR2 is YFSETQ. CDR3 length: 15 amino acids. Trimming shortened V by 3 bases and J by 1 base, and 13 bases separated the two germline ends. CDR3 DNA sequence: TGCGCCAGCAGCTCCGGGACAAGATATAACTATGGCTACACCTTC. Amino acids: CASSSGTRYNYGYTF.

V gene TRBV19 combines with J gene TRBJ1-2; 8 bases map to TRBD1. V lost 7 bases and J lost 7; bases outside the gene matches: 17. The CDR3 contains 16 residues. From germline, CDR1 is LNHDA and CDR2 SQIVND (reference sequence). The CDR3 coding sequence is TGTGCCAGTAAGACCGGGACAGGCGGCTCGAGGGGTGGCTACACCTTC. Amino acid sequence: CASKTGTGGSRGGYTF.

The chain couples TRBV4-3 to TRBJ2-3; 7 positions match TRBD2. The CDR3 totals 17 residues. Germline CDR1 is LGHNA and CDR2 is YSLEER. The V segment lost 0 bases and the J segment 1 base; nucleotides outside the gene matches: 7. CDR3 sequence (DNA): TGCGCCAGCAGCCAAGAGAGGCGGGAGAGCGGCACAGATACGCAGTATTTT. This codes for CASSQERRESGTDTQYF.

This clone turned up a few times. The CDR3 nucleotides read TGTGCCATCAGCGGCGGAACCCCCGAGCAGTACTTC. It codes for CAISGGTPEQYF. The chain links TRBV10-3 to TRBJ2-7; no definite D call. Germline V gives CDR1 ENHRY, CDR2 SYGVKD. The CDR3 loop spans 12 amino acids. The V end lost 6 bases, the J end lost 6 bases, and 12 bases lay between the germline ends.

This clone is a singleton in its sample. CDR3 sequence: CASSEGQGIGNQPQHF. The CDR3 DNA follows: TGTGCCAGCAGCGAGGGACAGGGAATCGGCAATCAGCCCCAGCATTTT. This rearrangement joins TRBV9 to TRBJ1-5; 9 bases map to TRBD1. CDR1 and CDR2 (germline): SGDLS, YYNGEE. The CDR3 has 16 amino acids. V gave up 3 bases and J gave up 2 bases; unmatched junction bases: 6.

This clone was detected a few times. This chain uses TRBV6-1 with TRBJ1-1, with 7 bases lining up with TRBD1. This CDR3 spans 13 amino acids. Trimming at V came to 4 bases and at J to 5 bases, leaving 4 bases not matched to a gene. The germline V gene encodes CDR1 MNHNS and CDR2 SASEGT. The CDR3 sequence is CASSGTQGTEAFF. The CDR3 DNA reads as TGTGCCAGCAGTGGGACACAGGGGACTGAAGCTTTCTTT.

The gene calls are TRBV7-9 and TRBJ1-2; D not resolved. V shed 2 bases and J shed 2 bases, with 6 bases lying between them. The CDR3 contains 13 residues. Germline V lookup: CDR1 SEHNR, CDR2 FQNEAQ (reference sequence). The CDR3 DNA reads TGTGCCAGCAGCTTATATGTGAACTATGGCTACACCTTC. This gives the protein CASSLYVNYGYTF. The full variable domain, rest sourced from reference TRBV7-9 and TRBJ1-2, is DTGVSQNPRHKITKRGQNVTFRCDPISEHNRLYWYRQTLGQGPEFLTYFQNEAQLEKSRLLSDRFSAERPKGSFSTLEIQRTEQGDSAMYLCASSLYVNYGYTFGSGTRLTVV.

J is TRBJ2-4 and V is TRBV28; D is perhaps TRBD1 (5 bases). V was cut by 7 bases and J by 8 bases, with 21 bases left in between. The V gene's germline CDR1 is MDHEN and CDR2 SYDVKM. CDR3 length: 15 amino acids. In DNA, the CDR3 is TGTGCCAGCACTGTATCCGGGTCAGGGCTCCACATTCAGTACTTC. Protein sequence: CASTVSGSGLHIQYF.

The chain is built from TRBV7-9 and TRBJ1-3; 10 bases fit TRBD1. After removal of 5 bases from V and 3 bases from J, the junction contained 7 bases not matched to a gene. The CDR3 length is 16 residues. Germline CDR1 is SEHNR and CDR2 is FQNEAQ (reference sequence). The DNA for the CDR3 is TGTGCCAGCAGCCTCCAGACAGGGGGCAGTGGAAACACCATATATTTT. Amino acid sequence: CASSLQTGGSGNTIYF.

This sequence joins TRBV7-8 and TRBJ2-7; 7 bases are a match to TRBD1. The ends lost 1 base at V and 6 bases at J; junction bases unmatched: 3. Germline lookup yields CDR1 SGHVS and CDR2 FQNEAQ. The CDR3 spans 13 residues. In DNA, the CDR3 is TGTGCCAGCAGCTTAGGCAGGGGGATCGAGCAGTACTTC. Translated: CASSLGRGIEQYF.

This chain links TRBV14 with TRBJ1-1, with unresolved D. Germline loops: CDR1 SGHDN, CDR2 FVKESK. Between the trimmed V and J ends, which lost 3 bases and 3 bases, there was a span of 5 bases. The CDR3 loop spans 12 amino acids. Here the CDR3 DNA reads TGTGCCAGCAGCCAGTCTTACACTGAAGCTTTCTTT. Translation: CASSQSYTEAFF.

The CDR3 spells CASSYQAGGSYEQYF. CDR3 sequence (DNA): TGTGCCAGCAGTTACCAAGCGGGAGGCTCCTACGAGCAGTACTTC. The chain recombines TRBV6-5 with TRBJ2-7; 9 nucleotides line up with TRBD2. Germline loops: CDR1 MNHEY, CDR2 SVGAGI. With 2 bases clipped from V and 0 bases from J, the junction kept 2 bases outside the gene matches. This CDR3 is built from 15 residues.

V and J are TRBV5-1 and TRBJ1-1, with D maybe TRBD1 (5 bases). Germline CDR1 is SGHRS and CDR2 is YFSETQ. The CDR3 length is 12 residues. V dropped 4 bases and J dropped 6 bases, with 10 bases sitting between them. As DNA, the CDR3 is TGCGCCAGCAGCGGCGGGACGCCTGAAGCTTTCTTT. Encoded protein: CASSGGTPEAFF.

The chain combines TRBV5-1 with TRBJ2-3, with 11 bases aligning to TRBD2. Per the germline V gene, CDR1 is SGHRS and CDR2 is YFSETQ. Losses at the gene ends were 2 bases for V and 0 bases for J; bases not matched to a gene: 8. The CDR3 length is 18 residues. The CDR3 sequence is CASSLIPGLAASTDTQYF. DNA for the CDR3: TGCGCCAGCAGCTTAATACCGGGACTAGCGGCGAGCACAGATACGCAGTATTTT.

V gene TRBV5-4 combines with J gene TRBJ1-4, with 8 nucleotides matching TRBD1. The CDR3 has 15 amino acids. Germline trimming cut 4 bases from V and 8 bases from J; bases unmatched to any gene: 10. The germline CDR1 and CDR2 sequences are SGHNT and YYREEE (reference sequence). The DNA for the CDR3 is TGTGCCAGCAGCGCAAGGACAGGGCGGGAGGAAAAACTGTTTTTT. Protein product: CASSARTGREEKLFF.

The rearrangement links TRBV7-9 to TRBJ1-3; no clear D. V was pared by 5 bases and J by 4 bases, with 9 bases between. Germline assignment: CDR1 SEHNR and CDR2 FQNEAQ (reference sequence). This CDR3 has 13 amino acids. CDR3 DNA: TGTGCCAGCAGCATCGACGGGGGAAACACCATATATTTT. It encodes CASSIDGGNTIYF.

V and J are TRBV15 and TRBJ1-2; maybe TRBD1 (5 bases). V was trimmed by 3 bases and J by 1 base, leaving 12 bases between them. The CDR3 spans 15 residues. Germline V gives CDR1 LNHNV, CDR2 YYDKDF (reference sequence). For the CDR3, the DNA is TGTGCCACCAGCAGGCCGGGACGGCTTAACTATGGCTACACCTTC. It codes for CATSRPGRLNYGYTF.

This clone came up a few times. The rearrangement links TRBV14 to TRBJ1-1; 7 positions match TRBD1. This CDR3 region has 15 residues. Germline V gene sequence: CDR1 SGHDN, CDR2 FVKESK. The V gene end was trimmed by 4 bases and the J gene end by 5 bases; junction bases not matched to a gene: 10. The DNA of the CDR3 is TGTGCCAGCAGCCCGGGGACAGCCTTGGCAACTGAAGCTTTCTTT. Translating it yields CASSPGTALATEAFF.